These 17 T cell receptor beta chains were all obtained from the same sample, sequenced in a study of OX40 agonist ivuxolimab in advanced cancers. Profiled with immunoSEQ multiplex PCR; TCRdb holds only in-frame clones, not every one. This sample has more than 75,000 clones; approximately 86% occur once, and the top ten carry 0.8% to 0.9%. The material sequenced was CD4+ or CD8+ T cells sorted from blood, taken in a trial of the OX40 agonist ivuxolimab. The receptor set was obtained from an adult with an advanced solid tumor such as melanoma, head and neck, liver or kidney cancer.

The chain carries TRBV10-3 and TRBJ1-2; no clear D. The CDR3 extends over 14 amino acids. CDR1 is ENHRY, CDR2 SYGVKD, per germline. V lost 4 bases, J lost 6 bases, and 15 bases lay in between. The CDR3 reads CAISAEGISNGYTF. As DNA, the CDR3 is TGTGCCATCAGTGCCGAGGGAATCTCGAATGGCTACACCTTC.

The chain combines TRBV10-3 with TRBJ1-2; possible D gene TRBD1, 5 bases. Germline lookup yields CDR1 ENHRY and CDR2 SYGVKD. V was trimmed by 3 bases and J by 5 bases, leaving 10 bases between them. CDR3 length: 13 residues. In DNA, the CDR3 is TGTGCCATCAGTGAAGGGACCTTTTATGGCTACACCTTC. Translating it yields CAISEGTFYGYTF.

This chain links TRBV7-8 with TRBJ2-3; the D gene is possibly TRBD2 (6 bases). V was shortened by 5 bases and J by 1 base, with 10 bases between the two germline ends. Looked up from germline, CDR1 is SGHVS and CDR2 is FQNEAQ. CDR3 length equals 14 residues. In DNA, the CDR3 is TGTGCCAGCAGCCCCCCGGGGGGCACAGATACGCAGTATTTT. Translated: CASSPPGGTDTQYF.

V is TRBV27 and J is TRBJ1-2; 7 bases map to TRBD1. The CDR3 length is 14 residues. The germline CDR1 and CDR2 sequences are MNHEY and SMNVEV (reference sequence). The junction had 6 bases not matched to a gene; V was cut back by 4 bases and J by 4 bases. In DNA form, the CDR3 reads TGTGCCAGCAGTTCCCTGACAGGGACCTATGGCTACACCTTC. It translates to CASSSLTGTYGYTF.

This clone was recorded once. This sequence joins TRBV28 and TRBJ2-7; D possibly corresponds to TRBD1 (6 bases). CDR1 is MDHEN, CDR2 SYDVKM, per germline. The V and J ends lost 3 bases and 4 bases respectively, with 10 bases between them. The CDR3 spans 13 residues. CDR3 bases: TGTGCCAGCAGTTTCCTGGACAGTTACGAGCAGTACTTC. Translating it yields CASSFLDSYEQYF.

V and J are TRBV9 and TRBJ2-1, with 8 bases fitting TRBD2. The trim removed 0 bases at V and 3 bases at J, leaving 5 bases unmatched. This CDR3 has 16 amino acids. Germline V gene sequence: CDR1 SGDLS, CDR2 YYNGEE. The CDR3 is CASSVAGGQNYNEQFF. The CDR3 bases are TGTGCCAGCAGCGTAGCGGGAGGGCAAAACTACAATGAGCAGTTCTTC.

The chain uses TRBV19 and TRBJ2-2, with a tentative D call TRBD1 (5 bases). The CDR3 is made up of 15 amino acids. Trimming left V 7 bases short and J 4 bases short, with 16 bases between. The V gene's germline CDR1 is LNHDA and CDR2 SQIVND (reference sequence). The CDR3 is CASKERGQGTGELFF. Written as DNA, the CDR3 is TGTGCCAGTAAGGAAAGGGGCCAAGGCACCGGGGAGCTGTTTTTT.

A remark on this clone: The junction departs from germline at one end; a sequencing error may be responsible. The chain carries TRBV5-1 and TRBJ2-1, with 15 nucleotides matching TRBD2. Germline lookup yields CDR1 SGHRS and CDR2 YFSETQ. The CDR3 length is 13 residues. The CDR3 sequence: CASSLQRTSGGVF. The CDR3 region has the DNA TGCGCCAGCAGCTTGCAACGGACTAGCGGGGGGGTCTTC.

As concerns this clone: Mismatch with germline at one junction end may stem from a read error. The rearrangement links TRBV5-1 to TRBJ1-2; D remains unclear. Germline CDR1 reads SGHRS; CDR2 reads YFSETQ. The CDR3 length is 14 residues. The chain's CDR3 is CVSSPGEQEYGYTF. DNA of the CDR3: TGCGTCAGCAGCCCCGGGGAGCAGGAATATGGCTACACCTTC.

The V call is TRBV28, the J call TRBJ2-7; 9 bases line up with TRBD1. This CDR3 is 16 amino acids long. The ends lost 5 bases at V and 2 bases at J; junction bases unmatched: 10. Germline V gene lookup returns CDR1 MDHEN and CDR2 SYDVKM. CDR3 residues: CASSDPLGTGTYEQYF. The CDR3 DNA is TGTGCCAGCAGTGATCCCCTCGGGACAGGGACCTACGAGCAGTACTTC.

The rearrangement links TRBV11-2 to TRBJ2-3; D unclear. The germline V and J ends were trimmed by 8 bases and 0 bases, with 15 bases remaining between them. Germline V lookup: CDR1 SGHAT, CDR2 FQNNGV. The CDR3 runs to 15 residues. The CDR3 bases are TGTGCCAGCGGCCCCGGACCTACTAGCACAGATACGCAGTATTTT. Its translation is CASGPGPTSTDTQYF.

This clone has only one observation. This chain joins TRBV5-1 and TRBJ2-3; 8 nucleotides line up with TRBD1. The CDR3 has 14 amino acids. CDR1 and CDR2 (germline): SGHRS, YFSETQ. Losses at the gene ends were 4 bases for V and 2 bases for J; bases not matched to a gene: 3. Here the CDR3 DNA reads TGCGCCAGCAGCACAGGGGGGCACACAGATACGCAGTATTTT. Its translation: CASSTGGHTDTQYF.

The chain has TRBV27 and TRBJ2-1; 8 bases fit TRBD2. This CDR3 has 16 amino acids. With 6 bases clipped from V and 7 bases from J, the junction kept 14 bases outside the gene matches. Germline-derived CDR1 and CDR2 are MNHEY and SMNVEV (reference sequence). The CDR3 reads CASSLRGAGVGNEQFF. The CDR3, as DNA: TGTGCCAGCAGCCTCCGGGGAGCGGGAGTAGGGAATGAGCAGTTCTTC.

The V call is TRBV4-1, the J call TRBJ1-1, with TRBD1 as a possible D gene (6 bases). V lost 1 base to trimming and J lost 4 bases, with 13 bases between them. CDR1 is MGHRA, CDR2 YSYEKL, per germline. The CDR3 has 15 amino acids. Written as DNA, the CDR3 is TGCGCCAGCAGCCAAGGTCACGCAGGGGTCACTGAAGCTTTCTTT. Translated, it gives CASSQGHAGVTEAFF.

The CDR3 DNA reads TGCGCCAGCAGCCTCGGACAGAGACGTGAAGCTTTCTTT. Protein product: CASSLGQRREAFF. The chain is built from TRBV10-2 and TRBJ1-1, with TRBD1 as a possible D gene (6 bases). This CDR3 is 13 amino acids long. The germline gives CDR1 WSHSY, CDR2 SAAADI. V dropped 6 bases and J dropped 7 bases, with 15 bases sitting between them.

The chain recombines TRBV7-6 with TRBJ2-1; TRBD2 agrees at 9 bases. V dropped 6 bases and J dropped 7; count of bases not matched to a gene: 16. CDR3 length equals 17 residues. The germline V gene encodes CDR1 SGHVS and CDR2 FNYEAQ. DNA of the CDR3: TGTGCCAGCAGTTTTGGGACTGGCGGGAGGGCAAGGAATGAGCAGTTCTTC. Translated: CASSFGTGGRARNEQFF.

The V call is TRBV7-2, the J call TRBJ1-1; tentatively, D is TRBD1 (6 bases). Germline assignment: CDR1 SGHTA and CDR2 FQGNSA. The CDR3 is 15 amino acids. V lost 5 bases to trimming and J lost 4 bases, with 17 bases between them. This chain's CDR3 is CASSLSTGSGTEAFF. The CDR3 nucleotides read TGTGCCAGCAGCCTTTCGACAGGTTCGGGCACTGAAGCTTTCTTT.